This T cell receptor beta chain was documented in a study of post-analysis software for immune sequencing data. The sample holds a few counts of this clonotype. No antigen is known for it. Whole-study results and caveats: Several TRBV segments were more frequent in patients than controls; TRBV5-6, TRBV5-1 and TRBV20-1 belonged to this group.

Built from TCR beta cDNA, the libraries had unique molecular identifiers in them. TCRdb re-derived calls from the PCR reads in MiXCR, one entry per CDR3 protein. The table includes fewer than 550,000 distinct CDR3 sequences, less than 40% detected once. CDR1 and CDR2 from the germline V gene are SQVTM and ANQGSEA. The J segment lost 3 bases and the V segment lost 4 bases, leaving 4 bases of the junction unmatched. The CDR3 consists of 15 residues. The chain couples TRBV29-1 to TRBJ2-1; 12 bases are shared with TRBD2. Sequenced sample: blood. The source of this sequence is a girl aged 2-17 years with multiple sclerosis. The CDR3 reads CSVAGLAGLYNEQFF. The CDR3 DNA reads as TGCAGCGTTGCCGGACTAGCGGGGCTCTACAATGAGCAGTTCTTC.